The next 29 T cell receptor beta chains were all read from a single sample in a study of blood T cells in healthy people across ages. A J-beta primer mix and a sample-barcoded 5' primer were used in a second PCR of roughly 6 to 11 cycles. One entry per CDR3 protein results from TCRdb running MiXCR on the 5' RACE reads. Here the sample spans roughly 1,300,000 distinct CDR3 sequences, around 59% being singletons. Sequencing used blood. These receptors all come from a man between 18 and 35 years old in good health.

The chain couples TRBV7-9 to TRBJ2-7, with 7 positions matching TRBD2. Germline V CDR1 and CDR2: SEHNR, FQNEAQ (reference sequence). This CDR3 is 15 amino acids long. The ends lost 5 bases at V and 5 bases at J; junction bases unmatched: 12. CDR3 coding DNA: TGTGCCAGCAGCGGGAGAAGGACGGGAGGTCACGAGCAGTACTTC. This sequence encodes CASSGRRTGGHEQYF.

The chain links TRBV11-3 to TRBJ2-1, with 8 nucleotides matching TRBD2. CDR3 length equals 13 residues. The germline gives CDR1 SGHNT, CDR2 YENEEA. V was pared by 5 bases and J by 9 bases, with 6 bases of the junction left unmatched. CDR3 residues: CASSRGGRGEQFF. In nucleotides, the CDR3 is TGTGCCAGCAGCCGGGGGGGCCGGGGTGAGCAGTTCTTC.

The CDR3 DNA reads as TGTGCCAGCAGGACTAGCGGGGCCATCTACAATGAGCAGTTCTTC. It specifies CASRTSGAIYNEQFF. The chain uses TRBV2 and TRBJ2-1; TRBD2 matches at 11 bases. The CDR3 contains 15 residues. The junction had 4 bases not matched to a gene; V was cut back by 6 bases and J by 3 bases. The germline V gene encodes CDR1 SNHLY and CDR2 FYNNEI.

This CDR3 reads CASSQVMAFHEQYF. In DNA form, the CDR3 reads TGCGCCAGCAGCCAAGTAATGGCTTTCCATGAGCAGTACTTC. The gene calls are TRBV4-3 and TRBJ2-5, with no clear D. V dropped 1 base and J dropped 11 bases, with 17 bases sitting between them. Germline V CDR1 and CDR2: LGHNA, YSLEER. The CDR3 totals 14 residues.

The chain carries TRBV6-6 and TRBJ1-3, with TRBD1 as a possible D gene (6 bases). The CDR3 consists of 14 residues. Trimming took 7 bases from V and 0 from J, leaving 10 bases between them. CDR1 is MNHNY, CDR2 SVGAGI, per germline (reference sequence). The CDR3 reads CASIQGPSGNTIYF. In nucleotides, the CDR3 is TGTGCCAGCATCCAGGGGCCCTCTGGAAACACCATATATTTT.

This clonotype has more than one count but fewer than ten. The J gene is TRBJ2-5, the V gene TRBV28; D uncertain. The CDR3 loop spans 15 amino acids. The V and J ends lost 2 bases and 5 bases respectively, with 15 bases between them. Germline CDR1 reads MDHEN; CDR2 reads SYDVKM. For the CDR3, the DNA is TGTGCCAGCAGTTTAAGGGCCCCACTCTGGGAGACCCAGTACTTC. It codes for CASSLRAPLWETQYF.

The genes are TRBV20-1 and TRBJ2-4, with 9 positions matching TRBD1. The tail of the sequence fits TRBJ2-7 better, so the J call may be wrong. Germline V CDR1 and CDR2: DFQATT, SNEGSKA (reference sequence). This CDR3 has 15 amino acids. CDR3 DNA sequence: TGCAGTGCTAGAGGATTGGGACAGGGAGGTAGCGAGCAGTACTTC. Translating it yields CSARGLGQGGSEQYF.

The V and J genes are TRBV5-5 and TRBJ1-6; 7 positions agree with TRBD1. Trimming cost V 4 bases and J 14 bases; bases outside gene matches: 12. The CDR3 has 14 amino acids. Germline V CDR1 and CDR2: SGHKS, YYEKEE (reference sequence). CDR3 sequence reads: CASSPQGLSSTLHF. In DNA form, the CDR3 reads TGTGCCAGCAGCCCACAGGGGCTCTCCTCCACCCTCCACTTT.

V and J are TRBV11-2 and TRBJ2-5, with TRBD1 matching over 8 bases. Germline lookup yields CDR1 SGHAT and CDR2 FQNNGV. The CDR3 runs to 15 residues. V gave up 7 bases and J gave up 5 bases; unmatched junction bases: 12. This CDR3 is CASTITGGLGETQYF. CDR3 sequence (DNA): TGTGCCAGCACCATTACAGGGGGGCTCGGGGAGACCCAGTACTTC.

On this clonotype itself: The junction departs from the called germline gene at one end, perhaps through a read error. The chain carries TRBV2 and TRBJ2-3; D is unclear. Germline CDR1 is SNHLY and CDR2 is FYNNEI. This CDR3 has 13 residues. The CDR3 spells CASSVGYTDTQCF. The CDR3 coding sequence is TGTGCCAGCAGTGTCGGGTACACAGATACGCAGTGTTTT.

The genes are TRBV5-1 and TRBJ1-1; D is possibly TRBD1 (5 bases). CDR1 SGHRS and CDR2 YFSETQ come from the germline V gene. This CDR3 comprises 14 residues. V was pared by 0 bases and J by 5 bases, with 11 bases between. CDR3 nucleotide sequence: TGCGCCAGCAGCTTGGGATGGGGGGGGACTGAAGCTTTCTTT. Residues: CASSLGWGGTEAFF.

The chain has TRBV4-1 and TRBJ1-2; tentatively, D is TRBD1 (5 bases). There are 15 residues in the CDR3. The germline V gene encodes CDR1 MGHRA and CDR2 YSYEKL. Trimming removed 0 bases at V and 6 bases at J, with 14 bases between. CDR3 sequence reads: CASSQDLQGYHGYTF. The CDR3 DNA sequence: TGCGCCAGCAGCCAAGATCTCCAGGGATACCATGGCTACACCTTC.

This clonotype was seen only a few times. The chain joins TRBV20-1 to TRBJ2-1; D is uncertain. The germline V gene has CDR1 DFQATT and CDR2 SNEGSKA (reference sequence). V was clipped by 6 bases and J by 7 bases, with 16 bases between them. The CDR3 is 13 residues long. Here the CDR3 reads CSAEGEVGNEQFF. The CDR3 DNA is TGCAGTGCCGAAGGAGAAGTCGGGAATGAGCAGTTCTTC.

This chain joins TRBV4-1 and TRBJ1-2; tentatively, D is TRBD1 (5 bases). The CDR3 is 13 amino acids. V lost 1 base to trimming and J lost 8 bases, with 11 bases between them. Looked up from germline, CDR1 is MGHRA and CDR2 is YSYEKL. This CDR3 is CASSQVAGQGYTF. The CDR3 DNA reads TGCGCCAGCAGCCAAGTTGCAGGGCAAGGCTACACCTTC.

For this clonotype: A read error may account for a junction end that differs from germline. This chain uses TRBV27 with TRBJ2-7, with 7 positions matching TRBD2. Germline CDR1 is MNHEY and CDR2 is SMNVEV (reference sequence). The CDR3 is made up of 14 amino acids. Written as DNA, the CDR3 is TGTGCCAGCAGTTGGGGCGGGGGTACCTACGCGCAGTACTTC. It translates to CASSWGGGTYAQYF.

This clonotype was seen a handful of times. V gene TRBV29-1 combines with J gene TRBJ2-7; D may be TRBD2 (5 bases). V lost 6 bases, J lost 2 bases, and 23 bases lay in between. The CDR3 consists of 16 residues. The V gene's germline CDR1 is SQVTM and CDR2 ANQGSEA. The CDR3 is CSVADGLRTVPYEQYF. The DNA of the CDR3 is TGCAGCGTAGCGGATGGCTTACGGACGGTTCCCTACGAGCAGTACTTC.

This clonotype appeared once. J is TRBJ2-1 and V is TRBV6-2 or TRBV6-3, with a weak D call TRBD2 (7 bases). Trimming removed 1 base at V and 5 bases at J, with 15 bases between. The germline CDR1 and CDR2 sequences are MNHEY and SVGEGT. The CDR3 is made up of 16 amino acids. This CDR3 reads CASSYWRGLTNNEQFF. The DNA for the CDR3 is TGTGCCAGCAGTTACTGGCGGGGGCTGACAAACAATGAGCAGTTCTTC.

The chain joins TRBV20-1 to TRBJ2-4, with 7 nucleotides matching TRBD2. The better agreement between TRBJ2-5 and the DNA end casts doubt on the J call. The CDR3 spans 16 residues. The germline gives CDR1 DFQATT, CDR2 SNEGSKA (reference sequence). CDR3 region: CSAGSDLGGGRETQYF. CDR3 DNA sequence: TGCAGTGCTGGTTCAGATCTTGGCGGGGGAAGAGAGACCCAGTACTTC.

This chain joins TRBV12-3 or TRBV12-4 and TRBJ2-7; no clear D gene. V shed 1 base and J shed 2 bases, with 9 bases lying between them. The CDR3 contains 14 residues. The CDR3 loop is CASSLEGAPYEQYF. DNA of the CDR3: TGTGCCAGCAGTTTAGAAGGAGCTCCCTACGAGCAGTACTTC.

Here the CDR3 DNA reads TGCAGCGTGGGGGGACGGCAATCTGGAAACACCATATATTTT. Translating it yields CSVGGRQSGNTIYF. V usage is TRBV29-1 and J usage is TRBJ1-3, with TRBD1 as a possible D gene (5 bases). Germline loops: CDR1 SQVTM, CDR2 ANQGSEA. CDR3 length: 14 residues. The V gene lost 6 bases and the J gene lost 1 base, with 13 bases spanning the gap.

This clonotype showed up just once. One end of the junction does not line up with germline, which may come from a read error. V and J are TRBV20-1 and TRBJ2-3, with a tentative D call TRBD1 (5 bases). CDR3 length equals 14 residues. Germline loops: CDR1 DFQATT, CDR2 SNEGSKA (reference sequence). The CDR3 bases are TGCAGTGCTACTACGGGTCGGTACACAGGTACGCAGTATTTT. It yields the protein CSATTGRYTGTQYF.

This clonotype was found a few times. The chain employs TRBV20-1 and TRBJ1-2; D is unclear. The germline V and J ends were trimmed by 5 bases and 0 bases, with 19 bases remaining between them. Germline CDR1 DFQATT, CDR2 SNEGSKA (reference sequence). The CDR3 is 16 residues long. The CDR3 protein is CSAVGGHPTPNYGYTF. The DNA of the CDR3 is TGCAGTGCTGTAGGAGGGCACCCGACGCCTAACTATGGCTACACCTTC.

The genes are TRBV6-2 or TRBV6-3 and TRBJ2-1, with 12 bases lining up with TRBD1. The CDR3 spans 14 residues. J lost 9 bases, V lost 7 bases, and 7 bases had no gene match. Germline assignment: CDR1 MNHEY and CDR2 SVGEGT. CDR3 loop: CASNRDRGLGEQFF. CDR3 bases: TGTGCCAGCAATCGGGACAGGGGGCTAGGTGAGCAGTTCTTC.

The chain has TRBV2 and TRBJ2-3; 9 bases are shared with TRBD2. The J segment lost 3 bases and the V segment lost 6 bases, leaving 7 bases of the junction unmatched. CDR1 SNHLY and CDR2 FYNNEI come from the germline V gene. This CDR3 spans 15 amino acids. CDR3 DNA sequence: TGTGCCAGCAGAGCCGGGACTAGCACGACAGATACGCAGTATTTT. Translating gives CASRAGTSTTDTQYF.

This sequence joins TRBV6-5 and TRBJ1-2, with TRBD1 as a possible D gene (5 bases). Germline CDR1 MNHEY, CDR2 SVGAGI. V was trimmed by 6 bases and J by 4 bases, leaving 15 bases between them. CDR3 length: 14 residues. Here the CDR3 reads CASRPGTLIYGYTF. The DNA of the CDR3 is TGTGCCAGCAGGCCCGGGACTCTTATCTATGGCTACACCTTC.

This clonotype was counted only a few times. The chain couples TRBV27 to TRBJ2-6, with 8 bases identical to TRBD1. The ends lost 1 base at V and 1 base at J; junction bases unmatched: 0. The CDR3 is made up of 16 amino acids. CDR1 and CDR2 (germline): MNHEY, SMNVEV (reference sequence). The CDR3: CASSLYRGSGANVLTF. The CDR3 DNA is TGTGCCAGCAGTTTATACAGGGGGTCTGGGGCCAACGTCCTGACTTTC.

This chain uses TRBV6-2 or TRBV6-3 with TRBJ1-5, with D perhaps TRBD1 (5 bases). Germline V gene sequence: CDR1 MNHEY, CDR2 SVGEGT. V shed 2 bases and J shed 2 bases, with 13 bases lying between them. The CDR3 runs 16 residues. The CDR3 is CASSYTNLGGNQPQHF. CDR3 DNA sequence: TGTGCCAGCAGTTACACCAATTTGGGGGGCAATCAGCCCCAGCATTTT.

This clonotype has more than one count but fewer than ten. The chain couples TRBV20-1 to TRBJ1-4, with TRBD1 matching over 9 bases. Trimming cost V 1 base and J 6 bases; bases outside gene matches: 6. Germline V gene lookup returns CDR1 DFQATT and CDR2 SNEGSKA (reference sequence). CDR3 length: 15 amino acids. CDR3 in amino acids: CSARAPRTGDEKLFF. In nucleotides, the CDR3 is TGCAGTGCTAGAGCGCCTCGGACAGGGGATGAAAAACTGTTTTTT.

CDR3 DNA sequence: TGTGCCTGTTCCTTCGAGGGGACCCAGTACTTC. Protein product: CACSFEGTQYF. The chain joins TRBV6-2 or TRBV6-3 to TRBJ2-7, with D tentatively TRBD2 (5 bases). TRBJ2-5 explains the end of the DNA better; the J call may be wrong. Germline values: CDR1 MNHEY, CDR2 SVGEGT. The CDR3 length is 11 residues.